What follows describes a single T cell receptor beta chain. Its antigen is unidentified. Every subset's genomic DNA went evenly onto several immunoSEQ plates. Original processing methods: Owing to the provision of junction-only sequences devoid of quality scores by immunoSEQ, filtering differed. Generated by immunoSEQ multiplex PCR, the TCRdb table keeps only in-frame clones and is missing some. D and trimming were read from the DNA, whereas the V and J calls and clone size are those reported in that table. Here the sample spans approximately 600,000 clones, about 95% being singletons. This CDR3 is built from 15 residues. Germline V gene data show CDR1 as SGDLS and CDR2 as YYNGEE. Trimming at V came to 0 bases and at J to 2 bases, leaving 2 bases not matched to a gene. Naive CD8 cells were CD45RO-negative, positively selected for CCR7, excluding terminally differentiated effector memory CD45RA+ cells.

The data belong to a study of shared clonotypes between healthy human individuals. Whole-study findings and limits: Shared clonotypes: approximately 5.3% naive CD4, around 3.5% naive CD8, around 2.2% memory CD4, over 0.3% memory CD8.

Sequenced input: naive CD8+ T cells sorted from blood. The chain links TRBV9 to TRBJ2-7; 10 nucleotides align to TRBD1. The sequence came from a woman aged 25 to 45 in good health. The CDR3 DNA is TGTGCCAGCAGCGTAGGACAGGGGGCCCCCTACGAGCAGTACTTC. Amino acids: CASSVGQGAPYEQYF.